The 30 T cell receptor beta chains given below trace back to one sample, sequenced in a study of blood T cell repertoires in COVID-19 (dated by TCRdb to the early 2020s). The library was obtained by the immunoSEQ multiplex PCR assay. TCRdb stores this immuneACCESS table with in-frame sequences only. Part of the clones is absent; in the studies checked, under half of the shortfall reflects unresolved V genes, and no reason is known for the rest. The sample records more than 95,000 clones, roughly four fifths of which are singletons. About 4.8% of the sample belongs to the ten largest clones. Input material: peripheral blood. The receptors shown here come from a man in his 60s with acute or convalescent COVID-19.

The chain uses TRBV12-5 and TRBJ1-1; D may be TRBD1 (6 bases). Germline V gene lookup returns CDR1 LGHNT and CDR2 FRNRAP. The V and J ends lost 4 bases and 1 base respectively, with 7 bases between them. CDR3 size: 13 residues. The CDR3 loop is CASGWTENTEAFF. The DNA of the CDR3 is TGTGCTAGTGGTTGGACAGAGAACACTGAAGCTTTCTTT. The whole variable domain, remainder taken from reference TRBV12-5 and TRBJ1-1, is DARVTQTPRHKVTEMGQEVTMRCQPILGHNTVFWYRQTMMQGLELLAYFRNRAPLDDSGMPKDRFSAEMPDATLATLKIQPSEPRDSAVYFCASGWTENTEAFFGQGTRLTVV.

Only one count was recorded for this clone. The rearrangement uses TRBV30 and TRBJ1-6, with 7 bases identical to TRBD1. CDR1 and CDR2 (germline): GTSNPN, SVGIG (reference sequence). CDR3 size: 16 residues. J gave up 8 bases and V 3 bases, and 13 bases lay outside the gene matches. CDR3 DNA: TGTGCCTGGAGGATAGGGGGCCACGGAGACTATTCACCCCTCCACTTT. Encoded protein: CAWRIGGHGDYSPLHF. Complete variable domain (other parts from reference TRBV30 and TRBJ1-6): SQTIHQWPATLVQPVGSPLSLECTVEGTSNPNLYWYRQAAGRGLQLLFYSVGIGQISSEVPQNLSASRPQDRQFILSSKKLLLSDSGFYLCAWRIGGHGDYSPLHFGNGTRLTVT.

This clone came up once. The rearrangement uses TRBV30 and TRBJ1-6; 10 nucleotides line up with TRBD1. V shed 0 bases, J shed 0 bases, and the junction held 5 bases outside the gene matches. Per the germline V gene, CDR1 is GTSNPN and CDR2 is SVGIG (reference sequence). The CDR3 totals 18 residues. For the CDR3, the DNA is TGTGCCTGGAGTGTACCGGGACAGGGGTCCTCCTATAATTCACCCCTCCACTTT. Amino acid sequence: CAWSVPGQGSSYNSPLHF.

V usage is TRBV19 and J usage is TRBJ2-7; the match to TRBD1 covers 10 bases. There are 17 residues in the CDR3. Germline V gene lookup returns CDR1 LNHDA and CDR2 SQIVND (reference sequence). Trimming took 3 bases from V and 3 from J; bases not matched to a gene: 11. This chain's CDR3 is CASSIGQGVGHLYEQYF. In nucleotides, the CDR3 is TGTGCCAGTAGTATCGGACAGGGGGTTGGACACCTCTACGAGCAGTACTTC.

The rearrangement joins TRBV5-6 to TRBJ2-3, with D unclear. The CDR3 has 13 amino acids. V was cut by 4 bases and J by 2 bases, with 8 bases left in between. Germline CDR1 reads SGHDT; CDR2 reads YYEEEE. The CDR3 reads CASSPVHTDTQYF. CDR3 in DNA: TGTGCCAGCAGCCCGGTCCACACAGATACGCAGTATTTT.

This chain uses TRBV6-5 with TRBJ2-1; 8 positions agree with TRBD1. The CDR3 contains 15 residues. CDR1 is MNHEY, CDR2 SVGAGI, per germline. Losses at the gene ends were 7 bases for V and 4 bases for J; bases not matched to a gene: 9. The CDR3 region is CASIRGTGIYNEQFF. CDR3 DNA: TGTGCCAGCATACGCGGGACAGGAATTTACAATGAGCAGTTCTTC.

This sequence joins TRBV19 and TRBJ1-5; possibly TRBD1 for D (6 bases). CDR1 LNHDA and CDR2 SQIVND come from the germline V gene (reference sequence). The CDR3 extends over 17 amino acids. V gave up 3 bases and J gave up 3 bases, with 18 bases separating them. The CDR3 here is CASSISFVRGLNQPQHF. In DNA, the CDR3 is TGTGCCAGTAGTATCTCGTTTGTCAGGGGCCTCAATCAGCCCCAGCATTTT.

The chain employs TRBV18 and TRBJ1-1; D is possibly TRBD1 (5 bases). This CDR3 comprises 14 residues. Germline V gives CDR1 KGHSH, CDR2 LQKENI. Trimming took 6 bases from V and 1 from J, leaving 12 bases between them. The CDR3 loop reads CASSAQVSNTEAFF. DNA of the CDR3: TGTGCCAGCTCGGCACAGGTTTCGAACACTGAAGCTTTCTTT. Full variable domain (remainder filled in from reference TRBV18 and TRBJ1-1): NAGVMQNPRHLVRRRGQEARLRCSPMKGHSHVYWYRQLPEEGLKFMVYLQKENIIDESGMPKERFSAEFPKEGPSILRIQQVVRGDSAAYFCASSAQVSNTEAFFGQGTRLTVV.

This clone was counted between two and nine times. The rearrangement links TRBV6-1 to TRBJ2-7, with 10 bases identical to TRBD2. This CDR3 contains 17 residues. Germline values: CDR1 MNHNS, CDR2 SASEGT. Trimming removed 1 base from V and 2 bases from J; junction bases left unmatched: 8. This chain's CDR3 is CASSEGWNSGRTYEQYF. The CDR3 DNA follows: TGTGCCAGCAGTGAAGGTTGGAATAGCGGGAGGACCTACGAGCAGTACTTC.

The chain is built from TRBV30 and TRBJ1-1; no clear D gene. V was cut by 5 bases and J by 8 bases, with 12 bases left in between. Germline CDR1 reads GTSNPN; CDR2 reads SVGIG (reference sequence). This CDR3 is 11 amino acids long. CDR3 DNA sequence: TGTGCCTGGGGATCGGAGGGAGAAGCTTTCTTT. This encodes CAWGSEGEAFF.

This sequence joins TRBV27 and TRBJ2-3; 7 bases line up with TRBD1. The CDR3 has 14 residues. CDR1 MNHEY and CDR2 SMNVEV come from the germline V gene (reference sequence). V dropped 5 bases and J dropped 6; count of bases not matched to a gene: 8. The DNA of the CDR3 is TGTGCCAGCAGTCGACAGGGCAGTACGGATACGCAGTATTTT. Amino acids: CASSRQGSTDTQYF.

Concerning this clone itself: Other DNA sequences from this sample encode an identical CDR3 as well. This chain links TRBV5-1 with TRBJ2-3; possible D gene TRBD2, 6 bases. CDR3 length equals 14 residues. The germline gives CDR1 SGHRS, CDR2 YFSETQ. Trimming pared 4 bases from V and 0 bases from J, leaving 9 bases between. The CDR3 reads CASSPSGSTDTQYF. For the CDR3, the DNA is TGCGCCAGCAGCCCGAGCGGGAGCACAGATACGCAGTATTTT.

This clone was seen a single time. The chain is built from TRBV2 and TRBJ1-2; a possible D gene is TRBD1 (5 bases). The CDR3 length is 12 residues. Per germline, CDR1 SNHLY and CDR2 FYNNEI. V lost 2 bases to trimming and J lost 6 bases, with 7 bases between them. The DNA for the CDR3 is TGTGCCAGCAGTGAATGGGGCCATGGCTACACCTTC. Residues: CASSEWGHGYTF.

CDR3 in DNA: TGTGCCAGTACCTTAGGAGCCGGGACTAGCGGTACAGATACGCAGTATTTT. Encoded protein: CASTLGAGTSGTDTQYF. The rearrangement joins TRBV19 to TRBJ2-3; 11 bases fit TRBD2. The CDR3 sequence is 17 residues long. V shed 7 bases and J 3 bases; nucleotides not matched to a gene: 12. Per the germline V gene, CDR1 is LNHDA and CDR2 is SQIVND (reference sequence).

This chain uses TRBV6-2 or TRBV6-3 with TRBJ1-1, with TRBD1 matching 10 bases. The length of the CDR3 is 11 residues. The J segment lost 11 bases and the V segment lost 5 bases, leaving 2 bases of the junction unmatched. The germline V gene has CDR1 MNHEY and CDR2 SVGEGT. The DNA for the CDR3 is TGTGCCAGCAGTCAGGGACAGGGGGCTTTCTTT. Its translation is CASSQGQGAFF.

The chain joins TRBV7-9 to TRBJ1-2; 11 nucleotides line up with TRBD1. V was clipped by 1 base and J by 2 bases; unmatched bases: 0. Germline V lookup: CDR1 SEHNR, CDR2 FQNEAQ (reference sequence). The CDR3 is 15 amino acids. CDR3 bases: TGTGCCAGCAGCTTAGGGGACAGGGGGAACTATGGCTACACCTTC. The encoded protein is CASSLGDRGNYGYTF.

The genes are TRBV19 and TRBJ2-5, with 14 bases aligning to TRBD2. J lost 2 bases, V lost 3 bases, and 2 bases had no gene match. The CDR3 extends over 16 amino acids. The germline CDR1 and CDR2 sequences are LNHDA and SQIVND (reference sequence). CDR3: CASSIGLAGGQETQYF. In DNA, the CDR3 is TGTGCCAGTAGTATCGGACTAGCGGGGGGACAAGAGACCCAGTACTTC.

This clone has a single count. The chain has TRBV25-1 and TRBJ1-1; D may be TRBD1 (5 bases). This CDR3 spans 15 amino acids. CDR1 is MGHDK and CDR2 is SYGVNS in the germline V gene. The ends were cut back, 5 bases at V and 3 bases at J, with 16 bases in the middle. CDR3 amino acids: CASSPQGTYYTEAFF. The CDR3 DNA follows: TGTGCCAGCAGTCCTCAAGGGACTTACTACACTGAAGCTTTCTTT.

This chain uses TRBV9 with TRBJ1-6; D may be TRBD1 (6 bases). The CDR3 is 17 amino acids. CDR1 and CDR2 (germline): SGDLS, YYNGEE. V lost 0 bases, J lost 0 bases, and 10 bases lay in between. The DNA of the CDR3 is TGTGCCAGCAGCGTAGATGAGGACAGCTCCTATAATTCACCCCTCCACTTT. This codes for CASSVDEDSSYNSPLHF. The whole variable domain, remainder taken from reference TRBV9 and TRBJ1-6, is DSGVTQTPKHLITATGQRVTLRCSPRSGDLSVYWYQQSLDQGLQFLIQYYNGEERAKGNILERFSAQQFPDLHSELNLSSLELGDSALYFCASSVDEDSSYNSPLHFGNGTRLTVT.

The V call is TRBV5-4, the J call TRBJ2-3; D is ambiguous. The CDR3 consists of 13 residues. Germline V gives CDR1 SGHNT, CDR2 YYREEE (reference sequence). V shed 1 base and J shed 1 base, with 4 bases lying between them. The CDR3 bases are TGTGCCAGCAGCTTGTCCGGCACAGATACGCAGTATTTT. It yields the protein CASSLSGTDTQYF.

This chain links TRBV20-1 with TRBJ2-7; 8 positions agree with TRBD1. V trimming: 5 bases; J trimming: 2 bases; junction bases outside the gene matches: 5. Per the germline V gene, CDR1 is DFQATT and CDR2 is SNEGSKA (reference sequence). The CDR3 covers 13 residues. CDR3 sequence reads: CSAGDRGPYEQYF. The CDR3 bases are TGCAGTGCTGGTGACAGGGGTCCCTACGAGCAGTACTTC.

This clone was picked up one time. This chain connects TRBV6-5 to TRBJ1-1, with unresolved D. CDR3 size: 15 residues. V was shortened by 1 base and J by 2 bases, with 11 bases between the two germline ends. Germline V CDR1 and CDR2: MNHEY, SVGAGI. Here the CDR3 DNA reads TGTGCCAGCAGTTACTTTGGCAGGCCTAACACTGAAGCTTTCTTT. Its translation is CASSYFGRPNTEAFF.

The CDR3: CASSLDTETQYF. For the CDR3, the DNA is TGCGCCAGCAGCTTGGACACGGAGACCCAGTACTTC. The rearrangement joins TRBV5-1 to TRBJ2-5, with unresolved D. The CDR3 has 12 amino acids. Germline assignment: CDR1 SGHRS and CDR2 YFSETQ. V was clipped by 0 bases and J by 5 bases, with 5 bases between them.

V usage is TRBV5-4 and J usage is TRBJ2-2, with 10 bases identical to TRBD2. J was trimmed by 8 bases and V by 1 base; bases with no gene match: 2. The CDR3 is 14 amino acids. Germline-derived CDR1 and CDR2 are SGHNT and YYREEE (reference sequence). The DNA of the CDR3 is TGTGCCAGCAGCTTGAAGACTAGCGGGGGGGAGCTGTTTTTT. Residues: CASSLKTSGGELFF.

This clone has just one count. This chain connects TRBV3-1 (or the pseudogene TRBV3-2) to TRBJ1-2; D is unresolved. The CDR3 extends over 16 amino acids. V gave up 1 base and J gave up 1 base, with 13 bases separating them. Germline lookup yields CDR1 LGHDT and CDR2 YNNKEL (reference sequence). The CDR3 loop reads CASSQGLQQSNYGYTF. The CDR3 nucleotides read TGTGCCAGCAGCCAAGGTTTACAGCAGAGTAACTATGGCTACACCTTC.

This clone has just a few counts. The chain joins TRBV7-9 to TRBJ2-3; 9 bases map to TRBD1. CDR3 length: 16 amino acids. Trimming cost V 3 bases and J 4 bases; bases outside gene matches: 8. Germline V CDR1 and CDR2: SEHNR, FQNEAQ (reference sequence). Here the CDR3 DNA reads TGTGCCAGCAGCTTCAACCCGGGACAGGGAGCAGATACGCAGTATTTT. This codes for CASSFNPGQGADTQYF. Complete variable domain (other parts from reference TRBV7-9 and TRBJ2-3): DTGVSQNPRHKITKRGQNVTFRCDPISEHNRLYWYRQTLGQGPEFLTYFQNEAQLEKSRLLSDRFSAERPKGSFSTLEIQRTEQGDSAMYLCASSFNPGQGADTQYFGPGTRLTVL.

The V gene is TRBV7-2, the J gene TRBJ2-1; the match to TRBD2 covers 7 bases. The CDR3 is made up of 15 amino acids. Germline loops: CDR1 SGHTA, CDR2 FQGNSA. V lost 1 base and J lost 3; bases outside the gene matches: 3. CDR3: CASSLGDYIYNEQFF. The CDR3 DNA follows: TGTGCCAGCAGCTTAGGGGACTATATCTACAATGAGCAGTTCTTC. The variable domain in full, with the rest retrieved from reference TRBV7-2 and TRBJ2-1, is GAGVSQSPSNKVTEKGKDVELRCDPISGHTALYWYRQSLGQGLEFLIYFQGNSAPDKSGLPSDRFSAERTGGSVSTLTIQRTQQEDSAVYLCASSLGDYIYNEQFFGPGTRLTVL.

The table lists this clone with many counts. This chain joins TRBV6-5 and TRBJ1-4; D possibly corresponds to TRBD1 (5 bases). The V gene's germline CDR1 is MNHEY and CDR2 SVGAGI. The germline V and J ends were trimmed by 2 bases and 7 bases, with 11 bases remaining between them. The CDR3 loop spans 14 amino acids. CDR3 sequence reads: CASSYDSYGEKLFF. Here the CDR3 DNA reads TGTGCCAGCAGTTACGACAGTTATGGTGAAAAACTGTTTTTT.

This sequence joins TRBV25-1 and TRBJ1-6, with 7 bases aligning to TRBD1. The germline CDR1 and CDR2 sequences are MGHDK and SYGVNS. With 5 bases clipped from V and 8 bases from J, the junction kept 12 bases outside the gene matches. This CDR3 region has 16 residues. The CDR3 sequence is CASSFTTGQAYSPLHF. The CDR3 nucleotides are TGTGCCAGCAGTTTCACCACCGGACAGGCATATTCACCCCTCCACTTT.

J is TRBJ2-1 and V is TRBV19; 9 bases align to TRBD1. Per the germline V gene, CDR1 is LNHDA and CDR2 is SQIVND (reference sequence). CDR3 length: 13 residues. V was clipped by 7 bases and J by 7 bases; unmatched bases: 5. In DNA, the CDR3 is TGTGCCAGTATGGACAGGGGTAGGAATGAGCAGTTCTTC. This codes for CASMDRGRNEQFF.